The rows below give T cell receptor beta chains drawn from one sample of a study of T cell responses to AZD1222 COVID-19 vaccine. The data were produced by immunoSEQ multiplex PCR, yet TCRdb's version contains in-frame clones alone and is incomplete. The sample contains 150,000 to 200,000 clones, about 91% of which appear only once. The starting material was peripheral blood, obtained 28 days after the second AZD1222 dose. All receptors come from an adult who received the AZD1222 COVID-19 vaccine. CDR3s include the opening cysteine and the closing phenylalanine or tryptophan. Fields, in order: CDR3 protein, CDR3 DNA, J gene, V gene, clone size, CDR3 length, D gene. The D gene is left open where the match is weak. The size field is filled for only some rows; it gives once, few, many or a size class.

cdr3_aa: CASRGLGNQPQHF
cdr3_nt: TGTGCCAGCAGGGGGCTGGGCAATCAGCCCCAGCATTTT
j_call: TRBJ1-5
v_call: TRBV28
clone_size: -
cdr3_length: 13
d_call: -

cdr3_aa: CASSQSGPEAFF
cdr3_nt: TGTGCCAGCAGCCAAAGTGGGCCTGAAGCTTTCTTT
j_call: TRBJ1-1
v_call: TRBV5-6
clone_size: few
cdr3_length: 12
d_call: -

cdr3_aa: CASSQVVGQGDVFENTEAFF
cdr3_nt: TGTGCCAGCAGCCAAGTCGTGGGACAGGGGGACGTTTTCGAGAACACTGAAGCTTTCTTT
j_call: TRBJ1-1
v_call: TRBV14
clone_size: once
cdr3_length: 20
d_call: TRBD1

cdr3_aa: CASSQDESWGPAFF
cdr3_nt: TGTGCCAGCAGCCAGGACGAATCGTGGGGACCAGCTTTCTTT
j_call: TRBJ1-1
v_call: TRBV3-1/TRBV3-2
clone_size: once
cdr3_length: 14
d_call: -

cdr3_aa: CASTTTAGGHNTEAFF
cdr3_nt: TGTGCCAGTACCACAACAGCCGGGGGCCACAACACTGAAGCTTTCTTT
j_call: TRBJ1-1
v_call: TRBV19
clone_size: -
cdr3_length: 16
d_call: -

cdr3_aa: CASSLAADQPQHF
cdr3_nt: TGCGCCAGCAGCTTGGCGGCCGATCAGCCCCAGCATTTT
j_call: TRBJ1-5
v_call: TRBV5-1
clone_size: -
cdr3_length: 13
d_call: -

cdr3_aa: CASSVQAGADSPLHF
cdr3_nt: TGTGCCAGCAGCGTCCAGGCAGGGGCTGATTCACCCCTCCACTTT
j_call: TRBJ1-6
v_call: TRBV9
clone_size: -
cdr3_length: 15
d_call: -

cdr3_aa: CASSGGTNTEAFF
cdr3_nt: TGTGCCAGCAGCGGCGGGACTAACACTGAAGCTTTCTTT
j_call: TRBJ1-1
v_call: TRBV7-3
clone_size: -
cdr3_length: 13
d_call: -

cdr3_aa: CASSWGDRGQITDTQYF
cdr3_nt: TGTGCCAGCAGTTGGGGCGACAGGGGGCAAATAACAGATACGCAGTATTTT
j_call: TRBJ2-3
v_call: TRBV28
clone_size: -
cdr3_length: 17
d_call: TRBD1

cdr3_aa: CASSLVYTGELFF
cdr3_nt: TGCGCCAGCAGCTTGGTTTACACCGGGGAGCTGTTTTTT
j_call: TRBJ2-2
v_call: TRBV5-1
clone_size: few
cdr3_length: 13
d_call: -

cdr3_aa: CASSLRDRGKDTEAFF
cdr3_nt: TGTGCCAGCAGCTTAAGGGACAGGGGGAAGGACACTGAAGCTTTCTTT
j_call: TRBJ1-1
v_call: TRBV7-9
clone_size: -
cdr3_length: 16
d_call: TRBD1

cdr3_aa: CAWIWTGNTIYF
cdr3_nt: TGTGCCTGGATATGGACTGGAAACACCATATATTTT
j_call: TRBJ1-3
v_call: TRBV30
clone_size: -
cdr3_length: 12
d_call: -

cdr3_aa: CAISESPPQSQQYF
cdr3_nt: TGTGCCATCAGTGAGTCTCCCCCCCAGTCCCAGCAGTACTTC
j_call: TRBJ2-7
v_call: TRBV10-3
clone_size: -
cdr3_length: 14
d_call: -

cdr3_aa: CASSAYGGSPLHF
cdr3_nt: TGTGCCAGCAGCGCTTACGGAGGGTCACCCCTCCACTTT
j_call: TRBJ1-6
v_call: TRBV9
clone_size: -
cdr3_length: 13
d_call: -

cdr3_aa: CASSLLGGRDGYTF
cdr3_nt: TGCGCCAGCAGCCTACTTGGGGGTCGAGATGGCTACACCTTC
j_call: TRBJ1-2
v_call: TRBV4-3
clone_size: few
cdr3_length: 14
d_call: -

cdr3_aa: CASSIRGDRGDYGYTF
cdr3_nt: TGTGCCAGCAGCATACGAGGGGACAGGGGGGACTATGGCTACACCTTC
j_call: TRBJ1-2
v_call: TRBV9
clone_size: -
cdr3_length: 16
d_call: TRBD1

cdr3_aa: CASSDANTGVGTQYF
cdr3_nt: TGTGCCAGCAGTGACGCTAACACGGGTGTAGGTACGCAGTATTTT
j_call: TRBJ2-3
v_call: TRBV6-4
clone_size: -
cdr3_length: 15
d_call: -

cdr3_aa: CASSLTGVAYEQYF
cdr3_nt: TGTGCCAGCAGTTTGACAGGGGTGGCCTACGAGCAGTACTTC
j_call: TRBJ2-7
v_call: TRBV28
clone_size: -
cdr3_length: 14
d_call: TRBD1

cdr3_aa: CATMESIAKNIQYF
cdr3_nt: TGTGCCACCATGGAATCGATAGCCAAAAACATTCAGTACTTC
j_call: TRBJ2-4
v_call: TRBV6-5
clone_size: -
cdr3_length: 14
d_call: -

cdr3_aa: CASSQTQDSGYTF
cdr3_nt: TGCGCCAGCAGCCAAACACAGGATTCTGGCTACACCTTC
j_call: TRBJ1-2
v_call: TRBV5-1
clone_size: -
cdr3_length: 13
d_call: -

cdr3_aa: CASTSRTGADTQYF
cdr3_nt: TGTGCCAGCACTTCCAGGACAGGGGCAGATACGCAGTATTTT
j_call: TRBJ2-3
v_call: TRBV3-1/TRBV3-2
clone_size: -
cdr3_length: 14
d_call: TRBD1

cdr3_aa: CASSPRTARETQYF
cdr3_nt: TGTGCCAGCAGCCCTCGGACTGCTAGGGAGACCCAGTACTTC
j_call: TRBJ2-5
v_call: TRBV3-1/TRBV3-2
clone_size: -
cdr3_length: 14
d_call: -

cdr3_aa: CASSLPFEAFF
cdr3_nt: TGTGCCAGCTCCCTACCCTTTGAAGCTTTCTTT
j_call: TRBJ1-1
v_call: TRBV19
clone_size: once
cdr3_length: 11
d_call: -